This T cell receptor beta chain stems from a study of CD8 T cells in ankylosing spondylitis (dated by TCRdb to about 2017). With regard to the full study: T cell receptor beta repertoires were profiled in healthy donors and ankylosing spondylitis patients so that disease-linked TCR variants could be found. Peripheral blood was sampled, and synovial fluid was additionally collected from ankylosing spondylitis patients. The full study cohort comprised around 23 ankylosing spondylitis patients and 85 to 120 healthy donors. Results and caveats for the whole study, not just this receptor: A TCR beta motif of several highly homologous amino acid variants appeared characteristic of blood from ankylosing spondylitis patients. The disease-linked clones were reported to be significantly enriched in matched synovial fluid samples from ankylosing spondylitis patients. Some motif variants had previously been reported in the synovial fluid and blood of reactive arthritis patients, which suggests shared mechanisms of disease initiation. The disease-linked clones had a CD8+ phenotype and were found at relatively low frequencies in peripheral blood.

This clonotype was counted ten times or more. What antigen it recognizes has not been identified. The input lacks base qualities; no much larger clone sits a single base away. Data came from an Illumina HiSeq 2500. Quantitative 5'-RACE with molecular barcodes was used to prepare TCR beta libraries. Concerning the study's data processing: To identify disease-linked TCR variants, a new computational method was used, one built on a probabilistic model of VDJ rearrangement. TCRdb reprocessed the public reads (quality trimming at Q25 with fastp, clone calling with MiXCR) and kept in-frame beta chains. CDR3 protein sequences are deduplicated, and each keeps its most common genes and DNA. TCRdb assigned the V and J calls; the authors' analysis was not used. Across this sample there are 200,000 to 250,000 distinct CDR3 sequences, with about 10% seen only once. The leading ten clones occupy roughly 6.8% of the sample.

Inclusive of the bounding cysteine and phenylalanine, the CDR3 is 13 residues long. Here the CDR3 DNA is all that survives: 39 bases in frame from base 1. As encoded in the germline V gene, CDR1 is SGHRS while CDR2 is YFSETQ. Between the V and J ends, shortened by 5 bases and 6 bases respectively, the junction contains 12 bases. In this chain, TRBV5-1 is recombined with TRBJ2-1; perhaps TRBD1 is the D gene, with 6 bases matching. This TCR was sampled from a male donor with ankylosing spondylitis or in good health (not recorded which). The specimen was blood, either unsorted or a sorted T cell fraction (not recorded which). Read as DNA, the sequence is TGCGCCAGCAGTGACGAGGGGGTCAATGAGCAGTTCTTC. Translated, this is CASSDEGVNEQFF.